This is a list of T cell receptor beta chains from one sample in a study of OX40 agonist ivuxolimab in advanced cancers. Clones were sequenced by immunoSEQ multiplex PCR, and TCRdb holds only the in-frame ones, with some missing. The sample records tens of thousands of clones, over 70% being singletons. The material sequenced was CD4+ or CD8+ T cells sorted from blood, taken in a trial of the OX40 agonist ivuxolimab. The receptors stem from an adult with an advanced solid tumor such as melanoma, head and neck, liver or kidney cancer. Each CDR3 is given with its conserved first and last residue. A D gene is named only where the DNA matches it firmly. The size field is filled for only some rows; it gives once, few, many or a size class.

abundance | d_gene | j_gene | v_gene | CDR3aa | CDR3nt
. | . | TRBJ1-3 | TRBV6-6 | CASSYPHSGSGNTIYF | TGTGCCAGCAGTTACCCCCATTCAGGGTCTGGAAACACCATATATTTT
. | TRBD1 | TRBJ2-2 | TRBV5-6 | CASSLAGTGIGELFF | TGTGCCAGCAGCTTGGCTGGGACAGGGATCGGGGAGCTGTTTTTT
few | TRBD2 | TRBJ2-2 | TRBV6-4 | CASSNKTSGRELRPGELFF | TGTGCCAGCAGTAACAAGACTAGCGGGAGGGAACTTCGTCCCGGGGAGCTGTTTTTT
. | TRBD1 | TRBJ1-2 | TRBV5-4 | CASSGQGRYGYTF | TGTGCCAGCTCGGGACAGGGACGATATGGCTACACCTTC
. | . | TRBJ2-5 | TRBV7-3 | CASSLSGMETQYF | TGTGCCAGCAGCTTATCAGGGATGGAGACCCAGTACTTC
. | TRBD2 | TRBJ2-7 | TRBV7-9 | CASSPRTSGSYEQYF | TGTGCCAGCAGCCCCCGGACTAGCGGGAGCTACGAGCAGTACTTC
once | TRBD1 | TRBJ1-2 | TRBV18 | CASSTIGTGDGYTF | TGTGCCAGCTCCACTATAGGGACAGGGGACGGCTACACCTTC
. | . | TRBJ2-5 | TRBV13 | CASSLGGTKNTQYF | TGTGCCAGCAGCTTAGGGGGAACTAAGAATACCCAGTACTTC
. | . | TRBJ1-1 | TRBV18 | CASSPRNILTEAFF | TGTGCCAGCTCACCACGTAACATTCTCACTGAAGCTTTCTTT
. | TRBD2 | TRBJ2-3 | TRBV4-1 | CASSYTINLAGGRTDTQYF | TGCGCCAGCAGCTATACTATCAACCTAGCGGGGGGGCGTACAGATACGCAGTATTTT
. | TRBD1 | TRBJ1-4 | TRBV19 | CASSMNSGTEDATNEKLFF | TGTGCCAGTAGTATGAATTCCGGGACAGAGGATGCAACTAATGAAAAACTGTTTTTT
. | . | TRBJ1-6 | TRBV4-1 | CASSQRQGLTPLHF | TGCGCCAGCAGCCAAAGGCAGGGGTTGACACCCCTCCACTTT
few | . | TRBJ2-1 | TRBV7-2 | CASSLQGYEQFF | TGTGCCAGCAGCTTACAGGGGTATGAGCAGTTCTTC
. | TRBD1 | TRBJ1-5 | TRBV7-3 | CASSPGQGQPQHF | TGTGCCAGCAGCCCGGGACAGGGACAGCCCCAGCATTTT
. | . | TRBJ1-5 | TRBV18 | CASSPTGTPNSNQPQHF | TGTGCCAGCTCACCTACCGGGACACCGAATAGCAATCAGCCCCAGCATTTT
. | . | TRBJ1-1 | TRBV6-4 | CASSDSSRATEAFF | TGTGCCAGCAGTGACTCGAGTAGGGCCACTGAAGCTTTCTTT
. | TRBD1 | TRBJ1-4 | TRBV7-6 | CASSLQGRGDATNEKLFF | TGTGCCAGCAGCTTGCAAGGCAGGGGGGATGCAACTAATGAAAAACTGTTTTTT
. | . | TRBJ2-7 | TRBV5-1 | CASSLAQGGGLHEQYF | TGCGCCAGCAGCTTGGCCCAAGGGGGTGGCCTACACGAGCAGTACTTC
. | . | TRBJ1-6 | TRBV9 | CASSVEWGSPLHF | TGTGCCAGCAGCGTAGAGTGGGGTTCACCCCTCCACTTT
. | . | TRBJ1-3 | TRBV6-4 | CASSEIVTATSGNTIYF | TGTGCCAGCAGTGAAATTGTGACAGCAACCTCTGGAAACACCATATATTTT
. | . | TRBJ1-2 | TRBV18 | CASSPSGQGTNYGYTF | TGTGCCAGCTCACCATCGGGACAAGGGACGAACTATGGCTACACCTTC
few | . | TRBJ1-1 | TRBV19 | CASSMSSQGSTEAFF | TGTGCCAGTAGTATGTCGTCCCAGGGGAGTACTGAAGCTTTCTTT
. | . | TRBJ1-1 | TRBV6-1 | CASSFLADNTEAFF | .
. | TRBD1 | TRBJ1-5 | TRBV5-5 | CASSQDRGAQPQHF | TGTGCCAGCAGCCAGGACAGGGGCGCGCAGCCCCAGCATTTT
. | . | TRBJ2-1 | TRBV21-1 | CASSKGIKGNRGRNEQFF | TGTGCCAGCAGCAAAGGGATAAAGGGCAACAGGGGGCGGAATGAGCAGTTCTTC
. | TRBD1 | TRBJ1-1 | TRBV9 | CASSFAGTGDTEAFF | TGTGCCAGCAGCTTCGCCGGGACAGGGGACACTGAAGCTTTCTTT
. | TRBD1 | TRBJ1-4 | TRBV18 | CASSRGQANEKLFF | TGTGCCAGCTCACGAGGACAGGCTAATGAAAAACTGTTTTTT
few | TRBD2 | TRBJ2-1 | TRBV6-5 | CASSLAGGRYNEQFF | TGTGCCAGCAGCTTAGCGGGGGGGCGCTACAATGAGCAGTTCTTC
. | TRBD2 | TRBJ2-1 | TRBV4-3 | CASSLNGLAGDEQFF | TGCGCCAGCAGCCTAAATGGACTAGCGGGAGATGAGCAGTTCTTC
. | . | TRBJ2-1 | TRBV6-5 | CASSGGGNEQFF | TGTGCCAGCAGTGGCGGAGGGAATGAGCAGTTCTTC
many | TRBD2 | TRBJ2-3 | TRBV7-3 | CASSRLAGGQDTQYF | TGTGCCAGCAGCAGACTAGCGGGGGGGCAGGATACGCAGTATTTT
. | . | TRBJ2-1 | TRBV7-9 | CASSSLNRATFNEQFF | TGTGCCAGCAGCTCCTTAAACCGGGCCACCTTCAATGAGCAGTTCTTC
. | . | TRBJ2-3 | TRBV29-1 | CSVEDPRGGDTQYF | TGCAGCGTTGAAGATCCCAGGGGAGGAGATACGCAGTATTTT
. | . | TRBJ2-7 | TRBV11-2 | CASSQTSVGEQYF | TGTGCCAGCAGCCAAACTAGTGTCGGCGAGCAGTACTTC
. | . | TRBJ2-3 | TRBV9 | CASSVSLDTQYF | TGTGCCAGCAGCGTATCCTTGGATACGCAGTATTTT
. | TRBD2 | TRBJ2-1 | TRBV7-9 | CASSRRGRGAYNEQFF | TGTGCCAGCAGCCGGCGAGGGCGGGGGGCCTACAATGAGCAGTTCTTC
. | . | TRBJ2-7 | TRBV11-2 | CASSLLSSSYEQYF | TGTGCCAGCAGCCTACTGTCAAGCTCCTACGAGCAGTACTTC
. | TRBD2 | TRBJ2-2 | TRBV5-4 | CASSLEGLGLAESNTGELFF | TGTGCCAGCAGCTTGGAGGGCCTCGGGCTAGCGGAGTCTAACACCGGGGAGCTGTTTTTT
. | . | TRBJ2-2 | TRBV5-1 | CASSFLPQGPPLNTGELFF | TGCGCCAGCAGCTTTCTTCCGCAGGGCCCCCCTCTCAACACCGGGGAGCTGTTTTTT
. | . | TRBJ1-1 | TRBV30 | CAWSALSPNTEAFF | TGTGCCTGGAGTGCTTTGAGTCCGAACACTGAAGCTTTCTTT
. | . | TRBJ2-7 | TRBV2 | CASSFSGGAYEQYF | TGTGCCAGCAGTTTTTCCGGCGGAGCCTACGAGCAGTACTTC
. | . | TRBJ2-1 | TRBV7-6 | CASSFGRANEQFF | TGTGCCAGCAGCTTTGGCAGGGCGAATGAGCAGTTCTTC
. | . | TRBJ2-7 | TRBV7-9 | CASSLGFGEQYF | TGTGCCAGCAGCTTAGGTTTTGGAGAGCAGTACTTC
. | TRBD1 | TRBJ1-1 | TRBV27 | CASSFRTGEKAFF | TGTGCCAGCAGTTTTCGGACAGGAGAAAAAGCTTTCTTT
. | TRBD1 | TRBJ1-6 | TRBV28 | CASRGQGDSPLHF | TGTGCCAGCAGGGGACAGGGAGATTCACCCCTCCACTTT
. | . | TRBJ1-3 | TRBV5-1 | CASSLSQLTSGNTIYF | TGCGCCAGCAGCTTGTCACAGTTAACCTCTGGAAACACCATATATTTT
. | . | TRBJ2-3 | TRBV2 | CASKESGDTQYF | TGTGCCAGCAAGGAGAGTGGAGATACGCAGTATTTT
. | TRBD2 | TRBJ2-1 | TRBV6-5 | CASRLAGNSYNEQFF | TGTGCCAGCAGATTAGCGGGAAACTCCTACAATGAGCAGTTCTTC
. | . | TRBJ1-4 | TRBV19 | CASSIRQPPNEKLFF | TGTGCCAGTAGTATTCGACAACCACCTAATGAAAAACTGTTTTTT
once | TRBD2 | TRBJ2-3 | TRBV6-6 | CASSYGRAPDTQYF | TGTGCCAGCAGCTACGGGAGGGCCCCAGATACGCAGTATTTT
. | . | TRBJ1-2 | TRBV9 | CASTEEDSLPLYGYTF | TGTGCCAGCACCGAGGAAGACAGTCTACCGCTCTATGGCTACACCTTC
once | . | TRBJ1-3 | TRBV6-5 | CASSYGGAANTIYF | TGTGCCAGCAGTTATGGTGGGGCAGCAAACACCATATATTTT
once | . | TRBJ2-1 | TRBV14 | CASSQGRTLAFF | TGTGCCAGCAGCCAAGGTCGGACCCTAGCGTTCTTC
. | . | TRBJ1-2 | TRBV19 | CASSIGRGGGYTF | TGTGCCAGTAGTATTGGTCGGGGTGGAGGCTACACCTTC